Listed below are T cell receptor beta chains from one sample, sequenced in a study of blood T cell repertoires in COVID-19. Generated by immunoSEQ multiplex PCR, the TCRdb table keeps only in-frame clones and is missing some. The profile shows 300,000 to 400,000 clones, around 91% of them singletons. The sample comprised peripheral blood. These receptors all stem from a young woman who had recovered from COVID-19. CDR3s include the opening cysteine and the closing phenylalanine or tryptophan. The D gene is left open where the match is weak. Size is stated for part of the rows, as once, few or many counts, or as a class when the clone is expanded.

NA	NA	TRBV5-1	TRBJ1-1	TGCGCCAGCAGCTTAGACAGGACAGCCTGGAACACTGAAGCTTTCTTT	CASSLDRTAWNTEAFF
NA	TRBD2	TRBV19	TRBJ2-5	TGTGCCAGTAGTAAGGGACTAGCCAAACAAGAGACCCAGTACTTC	CASSKGLAKQETQYF
NA	NA	TRBV24-1	TRBJ1-4	TGTGCCACCAGTGATACTATGGGGGGTGCAACTAATGAAAAACTGTTTTTT	CATSDTMGGATNEKLFF
NA	NA	TRBV7-2	TRBJ2-3	TGTGCCAGCAGCTTAGATTGGGGGGCAGATACGCAGTATTTT	CASSLDWGADTQYF
NA	TRBD2	TRBV7-2	TRBJ2-2	TGTGCCAGCAGCTTAGCGACTAGCGGTTATACCGGGGAGCTGTTTTTT	CASSLATSGYTGELFF
NA	NA	TRBV12-3/TRBV12-4	TRBJ1-5	TGTGCCAGCTCCAGTCATCAGCCCCAGCATTTT	CASSSHQPQHF
NA	NA	TRBV9	TRBJ2-1	TGTGCCAGCAGCTCCCACGGGAGTGTACAGTTCTTC	CASSSHGSVQFF
NA	TRBD2	TRBV9	TRBJ2-1	TGTGCCAGCAGCCCCTGGAATAGCGGGAGGGCCGCTGAGCAGTTCTTC	CASSPWNSGRAAEQFF
NA	NA	TRBV29-1	TRBJ2-1	TGCAGCGTTGTAGGTGGGAGTTCTTACAATGAGCAGTTCTTC	CSVVGGSSYNEQFF
few	TRBD1	TRBV13	TRBJ1-1	TGTGCCAGCAGCGAACGGACAGGGGAAAACACTGAAGCTTTCTTT	CASSERTGENTEAFF
NA	NA	TRBV19	TRBJ1-2	TGTGCCAGTAGTATTGGCACAATTGGTGGCTACACCTTC	CASSIGTIGGYTF
NA	NA	TRBV5-1	TRBJ2-1	TGCGCCAGCAGCCCATCTAAGGCGGGACCGGACAATGAGCAGTTCTTC	CASSPSKAGPDNEQFF
few	NA	TRBV10-3	TRBJ1-2	TGTGCCATCAGCACCAGAGACGGGTCTCGATATGGCTACACCTTC	CAISTRDGSRYGYTF
few	NA	TRBV4-3	TRBJ2-2	TGCGCCAGCAGCCAGGGCAGACAAACCGGGGAGCTGTTTTTT	CASSQGRQTGELFF
NA	NA	TRBV4-2	TRBJ2-1	TGTGCCAGCAGCCAAGGTAGTACCCTCGATGAGCAGTTCTTC	CASSQGSTLDEQFF
NA	TRBD1	TRBV7-9	TRBJ2-3	TGTGCCAGCAGCTGGCGCACAGGGGCGCTGGATACGCAGTATTTT	CASSWRTGALDTQYF
NA	TRBD2	TRBV12-5	TRBJ2-1	TGTGCTAGTGGTTTGGCTCTGACCGCCGGGTCGGGGGGTGAGCAGTTCTTC	CASGLALTAGSGGEQFF
NA	TRBD2	TRBV10-3	TRBJ2-1	TGTGCCATCAGAGTTAGCGGGAGTTTCGACAATGAGCAGTTCTTC	CAIRVSGSFDNEQFF
NA	NA	TRBV3-1/TRBV3-2	TRBJ2-1	TGTGCCAGCAGCCAAGAGTCGGCCTACAATGAGCAGTTCTTC	CASSQESAYNEQFF
NA	TRBD2	TRBV29-1	TRBJ2-3	TGCAGCGTTGAAGTGGGACTAGCCATGGCGACGCAGTATTTT	CSVEVGLAMATQYF
NA	TRBD1	TRBV25-1	TRBJ1-2	TGTGCCAGCAGTGAAGGAGGGGGCCGTGGCTACACCTTC	CASSEGGGRGYTF
NA	TRBD2	TRBV6-2/TRBV6-3	TRBJ2-2	TGTGCCAGCAGTTACCTAGCGGGAGCCGGGGAGCTGTTTTTT	CASSYLAGAGELFF
NA	TRBD1	TRBV10-2	TRBJ2-6	TGCGCCAGCAGTGACATAACAGGGGTGGCTGGGGCCAACGTCCTGACTTTC	CASSDITGVAGANVLTF
NA	TRBD1	TRBV5-4	TRBJ2-5	TGTGCCAGCAGCTACGCCGGGACAGAAGAGACCCAGTACTTC	CASSYAGTEETQYF
NA	TRBD2	TRBV7-2	TRBJ2-1	TGTGCCAGCAGTTTGGGACTAGCCTTCAATGAGCAGTTCTTC	CASSLGLAFNEQFF
once	NA	TRBV2	TRBJ2-3	TGTGCCAGCAGTGATAATAGCGGCACAGATACGCAGTATTTT	CASSDNSGTDTQYF
NA	NA	TRBV18	TRBJ2-3	TGTGCCAGCTCACCAGCGATTTCCACAGATACGCAGTATTTT	CASSPAISTDTQYF
NA	TRBD1	TRBV4-3	TRBJ1-2	TGCGCCAGCAGCCAGGGACAGGGGTATGGCTACACCTTC	CASSQGQGYGYTF
NA	TRBD2	TRBV7-2	TRBJ2-3	TGTGCCAGCAGCCCCCGAAGGCTAGCGGGGGGCACAGATACGCAGTATTTT	CASSPRRLAGGTDTQYF
NA	NA	TRBV29-1	TRBJ1-1	TGCAGCGGGGGGGGGCCTGAAGCTTTCTTT	CSGGGPEAFF
NA	NA	TRBV27	TRBJ2-1	TGTGCCAGCAGTTTATTTGGGAGGTCGTCCTACAATGAGCAGTTCTTC	CASSLFGRSSYNEQFF
NA	TRBD2	TRBV11-2	TRBJ2-5	TGTGCCAGCAGCCCACTAGCGGGAGAGACCCAGTACTTC	CASSPLAGETQYF
NA	TRBD2	TRBV5-1	TRBJ2-3	TGCGCCAGCAGCCCAAGCGGGAGAAGCACAGATACGCAGTATTTT	CASSPSGRSTDTQYF
NA	TRBD1	TRBV11-2	TRBJ1-3	TGTGCCAGCAGCTTAGTCGGCTCCAGGGGGGGAAACACCATATATTTT	CASSLVGSRGGNTIYF
NA	NA	TRBV6-1	TRBJ1-1	TGTGCCAGCAGTGAAAGGGGATGGACTGAAGCTTTCTTT	CASSERGWTEAFF
NA	TRBD1	TRBV29-1	TRBJ1-1	TGCAGCGTTGAACCCAGGGGGTTTAAGTACACTGAAGCTTTCTTT	CSVEPRGFKYTEAFF
NA	NA	TRBV7-9	TRBJ1-3	TGTGCCAGCAGCTTACAGGGGAGTGGAAACACCATATATTTT	CASSLQGSGNTIYF
NA	NA	TRBV27	TRBJ1-2	TGTGCCAGCAGTTACGGGGGAACTACGCACTATGGCTACACCTTC	CASSYGGTTHYGYTF
NA	TRBD2	TRBV7-9	TRBJ2-3	TGTGCCAGCAGCGCGGGGGGAGCGGGAGTTACTGATACGCAGTATTTT	CASSAGGAGVTDTQYF
once	TRBD2	TRBV27	TRBJ2-1	TGTGCCAGCAGTCAATTTGGGACTAGCGGCTACAATGAGCAGTTCTTC	CASSQFGTSGYNEQFF
NA	NA	TRBV27	TRBJ2-2	TGTGCCAGCAGACGGGACTGGTTCGGCGGGGAGCTGTTTTTT	CASRRDWFGGELFF
NA	TRBD1	TRBV5-1	TRBJ1-5	TGCGCCAGCAGCTTGGGGACAGGGGGCAATCAGCCCCAGCATTTT	CASSLGTGGNQPQHF
NA	NA	TRBV24-1	TRBJ2-1	TGTGCCACCGAATCCTTTAGAAACTACAATGAGCAGTTCTTC	CATESFRNYNEQFF
NA	TRBD1	TRBV4-3	TRBJ2-1	TGCGCCAGCAGCCAAGATTACAGGGGAGTATACAATGAGCAGTTCTTC	CASSQDYRGVYNEQFF
NA	TRBD2	TRBV6-2/TRBV6-3	TRBJ2-5	TGTGCCAGCAGCTTAGCGGGTGAGGGGGAGACCCAGTACTTC	CASSLAGEGETQYF
NA	TRBD1	TRBV7-2	TRBJ2-3	TGTGCCAGCAGCTCCAGACAGGGGTTCACAGATACGCAGTATTTT	CASSSRQGFTDTQYF
NA	NA	TRBV5-1	TRBJ2-3	TGCGCCAGCAGCCTGAGACTAGTGTGGGATACGCAGTATTTT	CASSLRLVWDTQYF
NA	TRBD1	TRBV27	TRBJ1-1	TGTGCCAGCAGCTGGACAGGGATGAACACTGAAGCTTTCTTT	CASSWTGMNTEAFF
NA	TRBD1	TRBV7-9	TRBJ1-1	TGTGCCAGCAGCAGACGGGGACAGGGTTTTACTGAAGCTTTCTTT	CASSRRGQGFTEAFF
NA	NA	TRBV30	TRBJ1-2	TGTGCCTGGAGTGGGAGGACGGCCGATGGCTACACCTTC	CAWSGRTADGYTF
NA	NA	TRBV5-4	TRBJ2-5	TGTGCCAGCAGCTTTTTCTCGGGACTCCAAGAGACCCAGTACTTC	CASSFFSGLQETQYF
few	NA	TRBV7-8	TRBJ2-2	TGTGCCAGCAGCTTAGCACTAGAGGACACCGGGGAGCTGTTTTTT	CASSLALEDTGELFF
NA	TRBD2	TRBV7-2	TRBJ2-1	TGTGCCAGCAGCTCAGGACTAGCAGTAACCTACAATGAGCAGTTCTTC	CASSSGLAVTYNEQFF
NA	NA	TRBV5-1	TRBJ2-2	TGCGCCAGCAGCCCCCTAAGCGGGAACACCGGGGAGCTGTTTTTT	CASSPLSGNTGELFF
NA	TRBD2	TRBV3-1/TRBV3-2	TRBJ2-3	TGTGCCAGCAGCCGTTATCGGGAGGGAGCAGATACGCAGTATTTT	CASSRYREGADTQYF
NA	NA	TRBV11-2	TRBJ1-6	TGTGCCAGCAGCTTAAATGTCCAGGGGAGTTCACCCCTCCACTTT	CASSLNVQGSSPLHF
NA	NA	TRBV7-9	TRBJ1-1	TGTGCCAGCAGCTTAGAGGGGTCCCTTTGGGCTTTCTTT	CASSLEGSLWAFF
NA	TRBD1	TRBV27	TRBJ1-5	TGTGCCAGCGGGACAGGGCCTCGCGCTCAGCCCCAGCATTTT	CASGTGPRAQPQHF
NA	TRBD2	TRBV4-1	TRBJ2-1	TGCGCCAGCAGCCCACCACTAAGCGGGGGGAACAATGAGCAGTTCTTC	CASSPPLSGGNNEQFF
NA	TRBD2	TRBV7-9	TRBJ2-1	TGTGCCAGCAGCTTAGTGGCTAGCGGGAGGGATTACAATGAGCAGTTCTTC	CASSLVASGRDYNEQFF